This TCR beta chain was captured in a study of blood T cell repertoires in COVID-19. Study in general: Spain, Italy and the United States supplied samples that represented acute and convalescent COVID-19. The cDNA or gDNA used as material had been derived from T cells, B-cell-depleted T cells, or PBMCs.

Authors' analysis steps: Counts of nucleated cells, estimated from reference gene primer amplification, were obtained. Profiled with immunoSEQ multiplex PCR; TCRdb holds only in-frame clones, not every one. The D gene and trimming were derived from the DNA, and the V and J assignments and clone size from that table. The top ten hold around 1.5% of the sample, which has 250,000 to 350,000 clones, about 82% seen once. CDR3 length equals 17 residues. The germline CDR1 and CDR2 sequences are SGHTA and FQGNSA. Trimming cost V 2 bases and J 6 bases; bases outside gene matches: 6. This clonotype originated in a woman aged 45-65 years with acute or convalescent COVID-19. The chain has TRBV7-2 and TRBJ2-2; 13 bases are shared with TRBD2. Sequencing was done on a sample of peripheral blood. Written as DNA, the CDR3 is TGTGCCAGCAGCTTATCTTGGACTAGCGGGAGTGCCGGGGAGCTGTTTTTT. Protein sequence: CASSLSWTSGSAGELFF.